Following are 15 T cell receptor beta chains from one sample sequenced in a study of immune evolution from preneoplasia to lung adenocarcinoma. The method was immunoSEQ multiplex PCR; TCRdb's version includes in-frame clones alone and lacks a portion of them. The sample has a few thousand clones; 60% to 75% are singletons. Sequences were obtained from FFPE lung adenocarcinoma in situ tissue. These receptors were obtained from a person aged 60 to 80 with lung adenocarcinoma.

There are a few counts of this clone. This sequence joins TRBV9 and TRBJ2-3; D is ambiguous. Trimming pared 1 base from V and 4 bases from J, leaving 10 bases between. The CDR3 has 14 residues. CDR1 is SGDLS and CDR2 is YYNGEE in the germline V gene. CDR3 sequence reads: CASSVSQGADTQYF. Written as DNA, the CDR3 is TGTGCCAGCAGCGTATCCCAAGGAGCAGATACGCAGTATTTT.

This sequence joins TRBV5-1 and TRBJ2-3, with TRBD2 matching over 8 bases. The CDR3 is 14 amino acids. Trimming cost V 4 bases and J 0 bases; bases outside gene matches: 1. CDR1 is SGHRS and CDR2 is YFSETQ in the germline V gene. DNA for the CDR3: TGCGCCAGCAGCCCGGGGGGGAGCACAGATACGCAGTATTTT. This translates into CASSPGGSTDTQYF.

This rearrangement joins TRBV7-9 to TRBJ1-2; 9 bases fit TRBD1. Trimming removed 5 bases from V and 8 bases from J; junction bases left unmatched: 3. The CDR3 totals 12 residues. CDR1 and CDR2 (germline): SEHNR, FQNEAQ (reference sequence). This chain's CDR3 is CASSPGQGGYTF. DNA of the CDR3: TGTGCCAGCAGCCCCGGACAGGGGGGCTACACCTTC.

CDR3 sequence: CASRPGQINQPQHF. The CDR3 DNA is TGTGCCAGCAGACCGGGACAGATCAATCAGCCCCAGCATTTT. The rearrangement links TRBV27 to TRBJ1-5, with 7 bases aligning to TRBD1. Unmatched junction bases numbered 5, after V lost 6 bases and J lost 3 bases. Germline V gene lookup returns CDR1 MNHEY and CDR2 SMNVEV (reference sequence). This CDR3 is 14 amino acids long.

The chain is built from TRBV6-5 and TRBJ2-1, with 9 bases that match TRBD2. The length of the CDR3 is 16 residues. V lost 3 bases and J lost 2; bases outside the gene matches: 5. Germline CDR1 is MNHEY and CDR2 is SVGAGI. DNA of the CDR3: TGTGCCAGCAGTTATCAGCGGGGGGAAACCTACAATGAGCAGTTCTTC. It is translated as CASSYQRGETYNEQFF.

The table lists this clone with a count of one. The chain uses TRBV9 and TRBJ1-1, with a tentative D call TRBD1 (6 bases). The CDR3 length is 14 residues. V was cut by 4 bases and J by 3 bases, with 13 bases left in between. Germline V lookup: CDR1 SGDLS, CDR2 YYNGEE. This CDR3 is CASSSRGGDTEAFF. The CDR3 DNA reads TGTGCCAGCAGCTCACGAGGGGGGGACACTGAAGCTTTCTTT.

V is TRBV7-2 and J is TRBJ2-3; TRBD2 agrees at 9 bases. Germline V gene lookup returns CDR1 SGHTA and CDR2 FQGNSA. Losses at the gene ends were 5 bases for V and 5 bases for J; bases not matched to a gene: 8. The CDR3 contains 15 residues. In nucleotides, the CDR3 is TGTGCCAGCAGCCGCGGGGGGGCTGGTTTAGATACGCAGTATTTT. Protein: CASSRGGAGLDTQYF. Full variable domain (rest looked up from reference TRBV7-2 and TRBJ2-3): GAGVSQSPSNKVTEKGKDVELRCDPISGHTALYWYRQSLGQGLEFLIYFQGNSAPDKSGLPSDRFSAERTGGSVSTLTIQRTQQEDSAVYLCASSRGGAGLDTQYFGPGTRLTVL.

The V gene is TRBV27, the J gene TRBJ2-1; TRBD2 is a possible D gene (5 bases). The germline CDR1 and CDR2 sequences are MNHEY and SMNVEV (reference sequence). The CDR3 length is 14 residues. With 4 bases removed from V and 0 bases from J, the gap between germline ends came to 7 bases. For the CDR3, the DNA is TGTGCCAGCAGTTGGGAGAGCTCCTACAATGAGCAGTTCTTC. Its translation is CASSWESSYNEQFF.

The V gene is TRBV10-2, the J gene TRBJ1-1, with D perhaps matching TRBD1 (6 bases). The germline V gene encodes CDR1 WSHSY and CDR2 SAAADI. The CDR3 runs to 14 residues. The germline V and J ends were trimmed by 10 bases and 7 bases, with 22 bases remaining between them. As DNA, the CDR3 is TGCGCCACCTCACGTCAGGGGTCCTTGAATGAAGCTTTCTTT. It encodes CATSRQGSLNEAFF.

The chain links TRBV19 to TRBJ2-1; 10 bases are shared with TRBD1. Germline V lookup: CDR1 LNHDA, CDR2 SQIVND (reference sequence). CDR3 length: 15 residues. V trimming: 5 bases; J trimming: 9 bases; junction bases outside the gene matches: 10. The DNA of the CDR3 is TGTGCCAGTAGTCGGGCAGGACAGGGGGTCCCTGAGCAGTTCTTC. This codes for CASSRAGQGVPEQFF.

The gene calls are TRBV5-4 and TRBJ1-2; 8 bases align to TRBD1. CDR3 size: 15 residues. Germline values: CDR1 SGHNT, CDR2 YYREEE (reference sequence). Unmatched junction bases numbered 12, after V lost 4 bases and J lost 7 bases. Here the CDR3 DNA reads TGTGCCAGCAGCGACAGGGGAGGGGGAGGAAGTGGCTACACCTTC. Its protein is CASSDRGGGGSGYTF.

The CDR3 DNA reads TGTGCCAGCAGCTTAGCTCAAGCCGCGAACACCGGGGAGCTGTTTTTT. It yields the protein CASSLAQAANTGELFF. The chain combines TRBV7-9 with TRBJ2-2; no clear D. The CDR3 is 16 residues long. Trimming pared 0 bases from V and 0 bases from J, leaving 8 bases between. Germline values: CDR1 SEHNR, CDR2 FQNEAQ (reference sequence). Filled out from reference TRBV7-9 and TRBJ2-2, the complete variable domain reads DTGVSQNPRHKITKRGQNVTFRCDPISEHNRLYWYRQTLGQGPEFLTYFQNEAQLEKSRLLSDRFSAERPKGSFSTLEIQRTEQGDSAMYLCASSLAQAANTGELFFGEGSRLTVL.

This chain uses TRBV29-1 with TRBJ2-7; 9 positions agree with TRBD1. The germline CDR1 and CDR2 sequences are SQVTM and ANQGSEA. The CDR3 spans 13 residues. Losses at the gene ends were 5 bases for V and 5 bases for J; bases not matched to a gene: 7. Here the CDR3 reads CSVQGQGGDEQYF. The CDR3 coding sequence is TGCAGCGTTCAGGGACAGGGTGGTGACGAGCAGTACTTC.

The V gene is TRBV11-1, the J gene TRBJ1-2, with D unclear. In germline, CDR1 is SGHAT, CDR2 FQDESV (reference sequence). V was trimmed by 5 bases and J by 7 bases, leaving 11 bases between them. CDR3 length equals 12 residues. CDR3 coding DNA: TGTGCCAGCAGCGGGTATGATTCTGGCTACACCTTC. As protein: CASSGYDSGYTF.

This chain uses TRBV7-3 with TRBJ2-1, with D uncertain. Germline CDR1 SGHTA, CDR2 FQGTGA. The CDR3 loop spans 15 amino acids. V lost 2 bases to trimming and J lost 4 bases, with 12 bases between them. This CDR3 reads CASSLLDEAYNEQFF. CDR3 nucleotide sequence: TGTGCCAGCAGCTTATTGGACGAAGCGTACAATGAGCAGTTCTTC.